A single sample gave rise to the 6 T cell receptor beta chains below, sequenced in a study of T cell responses to AZD1222 COVID-19 vaccine. Libraries were prepared by immunoSEQ multiplex PCR; TCRdb keeps only in-frame clonotypes and omits some of them. The sample lists about 100,000 clones, around nine tenths seen once, with approximately 1.2% in the top ten. The material sequenced was peripheral blood, taken on day 0 of AZD1222 vaccination. The source is an adult in good health.

The chain has TRBV3-1 (or the pseudogene TRBV3-2) and TRBJ2-3; D not certain. The CDR3 consists of 13 residues. Per the germline V gene, CDR1 is LGHDT and CDR2 is YNNKEL (reference sequence). Trimming removed 0 bases from V and 0 bases from J, with 1 base in between. The chain's CDR3 is CASSQDSTDTQYF. The CDR3 region has the DNA TGTGCCAGCAGCCAAGACAGCACAGATACGCAGTATTTT.

This sequence joins TRBV21-1 and TRBJ1-6. TRBV21-1 is a listed pseudogene. This CDR3 has 19 amino acids. CDR3 in DNA: TGTGCCAGCAGCAAAGAACCCCCTAAGTGGAGAAAATATAATTCACCCCTCCACTTT. This codes for CASSKEPPKWRKYNSPLHF.

This clone was found a few times. V gene TRBV10-3 combines with J gene TRBJ1-1, with D unresolved. Germline CDR1 ENHRY, CDR2 SYGVKD. The CDR3 totals 13 residues. Deletions cut 2 bases from V and 2 bases from J, with 6 bases between. CDR3 bases: TGTGCCATCAGTGAGGGACTTAACACTGAAGCTTTCTTT. Translation gives CAISEGLNTEAFF.

The gene calls are TRBV6-5 and TRBJ1-3, with 7 nucleotides matching TRBD1. This CDR3 has 15 amino acids. The ends lost 5 bases at V and 3 bases at J; junction bases unmatched: 7. Looked up from germline, CDR1 is MNHEY and CDR2 is SVGAGI. The CDR3 protein is CASSTGQYFGNTIYF. Written as DNA, the CDR3 is TGTGCCAGCAGTACGGGACAGTACTTTGGAAACACCATATATTTT.

The gene calls are TRBV2 and TRBJ2-7; 10 bases agree with TRBD2. Per the germline V gene, CDR1 is SNHLY and CDR2 is FYNNEI. With 2 bases clipped from V and 9 bases from J, the junction kept 10 bases outside the gene matches. The CDR3 is 15 residues long. CDR3 in amino acids: CASSESTIAGGVQYF. The CDR3 DNA reads as TGTGCCAGCAGTGAATCCACAATAGCGGGGGGAGTGCAGTACTTC.

V and J are TRBV3-1 (or the pseudogene TRBV3-2) and TRBJ2-1; D is possibly TRBD2 (5 bases). V dropped 0 bases and J dropped 6 bases, with 9 bases sitting between them. CDR1 and CDR2 from the germline V gene are LGHDT and YNNKEL (reference sequence). The CDR3 is 14 amino acids. The CDR3 nucleotides read TGTGCCAGCAGCCAAGAGTCGGGGAGCAATGAGCAGTTCTTC. It translates to CASSQESGSNEQFF.